The sequence of this TCR beta chain was determined in a study of OX40 agonist ivuxolimab in advanced cancers. The wider study: Three patients, one with hepatocellular carcinoma and two with cutaneous melanoma, responded partially.

General study points: In the expanded peripheral T cells, antigen specificity was never determined.

CDR3 length equals 15 residues. V gave up 3 bases and J gave up 3 bases, with 14 bases separating them. Germline-derived CDR1 and CDR2 are KGHSH and LQKENI. Details on this clone: What it binds is unknown.

Method: immunoSEQ multiplex PCR; TCRdb's copy keeps in-frame clones and lacks some. The sample shows over 50,000 clones, around four fifths of them seen only once. The rearrangement links TRBV18 to TRBJ1-1, with TRBD1 as a possible D gene (6 bases). This clonotype was sampled from an adult with an advanced solid tumor such as melanoma, head and neck, liver or kidney cancer. The source was CD4+ or CD8+ T cells sorted from blood, collected in a trial of the OX40 agonist ivuxolimab. In DNA, the CDR3 is TGTGCCAGCTCACCCAGAACAGGGTTGGACACTGAAGCTTTCTTT. Translated: CASSPRTGLDTEAFF.